This is a list of T cell receptor beta chains from one sample in a study of blood T cell repertoires in COVID-19. Data came from immunoSEQ multiplex PCR; TCRdb stores just in-frame clones and leaves some out. Here the sample spans roughly 150,000 clones, over 75% being singletons. The sequenced material came from peripheral blood. The origin of the receptors is a human donor in a cohort sampled during active COVID-19. CDR3s include the opening cysteine and the closing phenylalanine or tryptophan. A D gene is named only where the DNA matches it firmly. Some rows mark clone size as missing; the rest say once, few, many or name a class of expanded clone.

V gene,D gene,J gene,clone size,CDR3 protein,CDR3 DNA
TRBV25-1,TRBD1,TRBJ1-1,NA,CASSGDRNTEAFF,TGTGCCAGCAGTGGGGACAGGAACACTGAAGCTTTCTTT
TRBV7-8,TRBD2,TRBJ2-1,NA,CASSRGLAGLFF,TGTGCCAGCTCAAGAGGGCTAGCGGGACTGTTCTTC
TRBV29-1,NA,TRBJ1-1,NA,CSVRRGGTEAFF,TGCAGCGTCAGGAGAGGGGGCACTGAAGCTTTCTTT
TRBV7-8,NA,TRBJ2-6,NA,CASSPTGSFGANVLTF,TGTGCCAGCAGCCCCACTGGGAGTTTTGGGGCCAACGTCCTGACTTTC
TRBV20-1,NA,TRBJ1-5,few,CSARAAGPQHF,TGCAGTGCTAGAGCTGCCGGGCCCCAGCATTTT
TRBV29-1,TRBD1,TRBJ2-3,few,CSGSWTGGIDTQYF,TGCAGCGGGTCATGGACAGGGGGCATCGATACGCAGTATTTT
TRBV29-1,TRBD1,TRBJ1-2,many,CSADRGYGYTF,TGCAGCGCGGACAGGGGCTATGGCTACACCTTC
TRBV12-3/TRBV12-4,NA,TRBJ2-5,NA,CASSPADLETQYF,TGTGCCAGCAGCCCAGCGGACCTAGAGACCCAGTACTTC
TRBV9,NA,TRBJ2-3,NA,CASSPGLFDTQYF,TGTGCCAGCAGCCCCGGTCTTTTCGATACGCAGTATTTT
TRBV19,NA,TRBJ2-1,NA,CASRGGDFYNEQFF,TGTGCCAGTAGGGGCGGGGACTTTTACAATGAGCAGTTCTTC
TRBV24-1,TRBD1,TRBJ2-2,NA,CATRETGGNGELFF,TGTGCCACCAGAGAGACAGGGGGTAACGGGGAGCTGTTTTTT
TRBV30,TRBD1,TRBJ1-3,NA,CAWSTGVRGNTIYF,TGTGCCTGGAGTACAGGGGTACGGGGCAACACCATATATTTT
TRBV18,TRBD1,TRBJ2-5,few,CASSIERNGTGEVWTQYF,TGTGCCAGCTCAATAGAACGAAACGGGACAGGGGAAGTGTGGACCCAGTACTTC
TRBV7-9,NA,TRBJ2-7,NA,CASSTSSYEQYF,TGTGCCAGCAGCACAAGCTCCTACGAGCAGTACTTC
TRBV18,TRBD1,TRBJ1-3,NA,CASSTGTGSNTIYF,TGTGCCAGCTCAACCGGGACAGGTTCCAACACCATATATTTT
TRBV2,NA,TRBJ1-4,NA,CASSTNEKLFF,TGTGCCAGCAGTACAAATGAAAAACTGTTTTTT
TRBV27,NA,TRBJ2-5,NA,CASSLRGAQYF,TGTGCCAGCAGTTTAAGGGGTGCACAGTACTTC
TRBV7-2,TRBD1,TRBJ1-1,NA,CASSSRSWTGEKTEAFF,TGTGCCAGCAGCTCTCGTTCTTGGACAGGGGAGAAAACTGAAGCTTTCTTT
TRBV10-2,TRBD1,TRBJ2-7,once,CASRGQTKAYEQYF,TGCGCCAGCAGGGGACAGACCAAGGCCTACGAGCAGTACTTC
TRBV10-1,NA,TRBJ2-7,NA,CASSENKGTFSYEQYF,TGCGCCAGCAGTGAGAACAAAGGGACTTTCTCCTACGAGCAGTACTTC
TRBV7-6,TRBD1,TRBJ1-5,once,CASSTGGVQPQHF,TGTGCCAGCAGCACAGGGGGCGTTCAGCCCCAGCATTTT
TRBV6-2/TRBV6-3,NA,TRBJ1-2,NA,CASSDGGTKRRYGYTF,TGTGCCAGCAGCGACGGGGGAACCAAAAGGCGGTATGGCTACACCTTC
TRBV24-1,TRBD1,TRBJ2-1,NA,CATSARQGPYNEQFF,TGTGCCACCAGTGCTAGACAGGGCCCCTACAATGAGCAGTTCTTC
TRBV9,NA,TRBJ2-2,NA,CASRVEGVNTGELFF,TGTGCCAGCAGAGTCGAGGGGGTAAACACCGGGGAGCTGTTTTTT
TRBV11-2,NA,TRBJ1-1,NA,CASSLDWGGVAEAFF,TGTGCCAGCAGCTTAGATTGGGGAGGGGTCGCTGAAGCTTTCTTT
TRBV19,NA,TRBJ2-6,NA,CASSIPISGANVLTF,TGTGCCAGTAGTATACCCATCTCTGGGGCCAACGTCCTGACTTTC
TRBV5-1,TRBD2,TRBJ2-7,NA,CASSPDGGYEQYF,TGCGCCAGCAGCCCGGACGGGGGGTACGAGCAGTACTTC
TRBV7-8,NA,TRBJ2-7,NA,CASSPATRLGSEQYF,TGTGCCAGCAGCCCAGCTACCCGGTTAGGGAGCGAGCAGTACTTC
TRBV18,NA,TRBJ2-5,NA,CASSPGGETQYF,TGTGCCAGCTCACCGGGGGGAGAGACCCAGTACTTC
TRBV19,NA,TRBJ2-7,once,CASSITGPSYEQYF,TGTGCCAGTAGTATTACAGGGCCCTCCTACGAGCAGTACTTC
TRBV5-6,NA,TRBJ2-5,NA,CASSRSEGETQYF,TGTGCCAGCAGCCGGTCGGAGGGGGAGACCCAGTACTTC
TRBV9,NA,TRBJ1-5,once,CASSPHRENQPQHF,TGTGCCAGCAGCCCACACAGGGAGAATCAGCCCCAGCATTTT
TRBV2,NA,TRBJ2-1,NA,CASSGTPLTYNEQFF,TGTGCCAGCAGTGGGACACCACTGACCTACAATGAGCAGTTCTTC
TRBV7-3,NA,TRBJ2-2,NA,CASSPRPRERTGELFF,TGTGCCAGCAGCCCCCGACCCCGTGAGCGCACCGGGGAGCTGTTTTTT
TRBV7-2,NA,TRBJ2-2,few,CASRGANTGELFF,TGTGCCAGCAGGGGCGCGAACACCGGGGAGCTGTTTTTT
TRBV5-5,TRBD2,TRBJ2-1,NA,CASSPDGALAGDNEQFF,TGTGCCAGCAGCCCTGACGGGGCCCTAGCGGGGGATAATGAGCAGTTCTTC
TRBV11-3,NA,TRBJ1-1,NA,CASSLDPSGSTEAFF,TGTGCCAGCAGCTTAGACCCCAGCGGGAGCACTGAAGCTTTCTTT
TRBV5-1,TRBD1,TRBJ1-2,NA,CASSPGGRANYGYTF,TGCGCCAGCAGCCCAGGGGGCAGGGCTAACTATGGCTACACCTTC
TRBV11-2,NA,TRBJ2-7,NA,CASSLDGLYEQYF,TGTGCCAGCAGCTTAGATGGGCTCTACGAGCAGTACTTC
TRBV6-6,NA,TRBJ1-1,NA,CATLPDRWNTEAFF,TGTGCCACACTCCCCGACAGATGGAACACTGAAGCTTTCTTT
TRBV9,TRBD1,TRBJ1-2,NA,CASSVGTGGNEGYTF,TGTGCCAGCAGCGTCGGGACAGGGGGCAATGAAGGCTACACCTTC
TRBV6-5,TRBD1,TRBJ1-1,once,CASTGFGTGNTEAFF,TGTGCCAGCACCGGTTTCGGGACAGGGAACACTGAAGCTTTCTTT
TRBV6-4,NA,TRBJ1-5,NA,CASSEALGNQPQHF,TGTGCCAGCAGTGAAGCGCTCGGCAATCAGCCCCAGCATTTT
TRBV6-4,TRBD1,TRBJ2-7,NA,CASIGTGGAYEQYF,TGTGCCAGCATCGGGACAGGGGGTGCGTACGAGCAGTACTTC
TRBV7-7,TRBD2,TRBJ2-3,NA,CASSPRVRASGPSTDTQYF,TGTGCCAGCAGCCCCCGTGTCAGGGCTAGCGGACCGAGCACAGATACGCAGTATTTT
TRBV5-1,TRBD1,TRBJ2-3,NA,CASSLAGQGFADTQYF,TGCGCCAGCAGCTTGGCAGGACAGGGTTTCGCAGATACGCAGTATTTT
TRBV28,TRBD1,TRBJ1-3,few,CASNTAAGGIGNTIYF,TGTGCCAGCAACACCGCGGCAGGGGGCATAGGAAACACCATATATTTT
TRBV5-1,TRBD2,TRBJ2-3,NA,CASSHNGGDTDTQYF,TGCGCCAGCAGCCATAACGGGGGGGACACAGATACGCAGTATTTT
TRBV15,NA,TRBJ1-1,NA,CATSRPDGVAFF,TGTGCCACCAGCAGACCCGACGGGGTAGCTTTCTTT
TRBV4-1,NA,TRBJ2-7,NA,CASSQVPETFPEQYF,TGCGCCAGCAGCCAAGTCCCGGAGACTTTCCCAGAGCAGTACTTC
TRBV2,NA,TRBJ2-2,NA,CASNRDITTGELFF,TGTGCCAGCAACCGGGACATAACCACCGGGGAGCTGTTTTTT
TRBV12-3/TRBV12-4,NA,TRBJ1-2,NA,CASSYGGVGSYTF,TGTGCCAGCAGCTATGGAGGTGTGGGGAGCTACACCTTC
TRBV7-3,NA,TRBJ2-3,NA,CASSSLGEVGDTQYF,TGTGCCAGCAGCTCCTTAGGGGAGGTTGGCGATACGCAGTATTTT
TRBV7-2,TRBD1,TRBJ1-4,NA,CASSLDRGNEKLFF,TGTGCCAGCAGCCTCGACAGGGGCAATGAAAAACTGTTTTTT
TRBV30,NA,TRBJ2-7,NA,CAWTGAYEQYF,TGTGCCTGGACAGGGGCCTACGAGCAGTACTTC
TRBV14,TRBD1,TRBJ2-5,NA,CASSLGTAAGTQYF,TGTGCCAGCAGCCTGGGGACAGCAGCAGGGACCCAGTACTTC
TRBV29-1,NA,TRBJ1-1,NA,CSVESGGGTEAFF,TGCAGCGTAGAATCAGGCGGGGGCACTGAAGCTTTCTTT
TRBV2,NA,TRBJ2-2,NA,CASRPTLGELFF,TGTGCCAGCAGACCAACACTAGGGGAGCTGTTTTTT
TRBV18,NA,TRBJ2-5,NA,CASSPRGGETQYF,TGTGCCAGCTCTCCCCGGGGTGGCGAGACCCAGTACTTC